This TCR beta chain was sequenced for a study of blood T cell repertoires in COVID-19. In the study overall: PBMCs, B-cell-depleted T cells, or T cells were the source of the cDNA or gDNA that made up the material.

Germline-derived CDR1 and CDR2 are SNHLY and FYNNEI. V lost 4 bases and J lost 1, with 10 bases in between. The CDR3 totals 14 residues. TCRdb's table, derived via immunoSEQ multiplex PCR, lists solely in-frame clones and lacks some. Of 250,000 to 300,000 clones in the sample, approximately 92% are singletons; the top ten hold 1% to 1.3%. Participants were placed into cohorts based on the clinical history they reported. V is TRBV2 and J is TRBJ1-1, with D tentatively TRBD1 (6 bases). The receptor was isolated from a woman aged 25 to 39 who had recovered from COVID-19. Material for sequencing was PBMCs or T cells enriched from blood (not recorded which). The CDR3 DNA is TGTGCCAGCAGTGGGGCAGGGGAGAACACTGAAGCTTTCTTT. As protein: CASSGAGENTEAFF.